The 9 T cell receptor beta chains below come from one sample, sequenced in a study of T cells in tumors after PD-1 blockade. Profiling relied on immunoSEQ multiplex PCR, and the TCRdb table lists in-frame clones only, not all of them. The sample has some 20,000 clones, around 78% seen once. The sequenced sample was PBMCs, obtained before anti-PD-1 treatment. Source of these receptors: a human donor with basal cell carcinoma.

The V gene is TRBV20-1, the J gene TRBJ2-3; D unclear. V gave up 3 bases and J gave up 8 bases, with 9 bases separating them. The length of the CDR3 is 11 residues. CDR1 is DFQATT and CDR2 is SNEGSKA in the germline V gene (reference sequence). CDR3 region: CSARAQGTQYF. CDR3 DNA sequence: TGCAGTGCTAGGGCCCAAGGTACGCAGTATTTT.

The genes are TRBV18 and TRBJ2-7; 7 positions agree with TRBD2. Germline-derived CDR1 and CDR2 are KGHSH and LQKENI. The V and J ends lost 1 base and 3 bases, in that order; junction bases with no gene match: 3. The CDR3 runs 14 residues. This chain's CDR3 is CASSPLRTSYEQYF. The CDR3 nucleotides are TGTGCCAGCTCACCACTAAGGACTAGCTACGAGCAGTACTTC.

This CDR3 is CASSQDKGTTNEKLFF. DNA for the CDR3: TGCGCCAGCAGCCAAGATAAAGGAACAACTAATGAAAAACTGTTTTTT. The chain has TRBV4-1 and TRBJ1-4; D gene unclear. Germline V gene sequence: CDR1 MGHRA, CDR2 YSYEKL. With 0 bases removed from V and 0 bases from J, the gap between germline ends came to 8 bases. The CDR3 extends over 16 amino acids.

DNA of the CDR3: TGTGCCAGCAGCGTAGAGCCTAGCGGGATGTCGACCCAGTACTTC. It translates to CASSVEPSGMSTQYF. The rearrangement links TRBV9 to TRBJ2-5; 9 bases line up with TRBD2. Germline lookup yields CDR1 SGDLS and CDR2 YYNGEE. The CDR3 loop spans 15 amino acids. V gave up 0 bases and J gave up 7 bases; unmatched junction bases: 7.

The chain employs TRBV11-3 and TRBJ2-5; 8 nucleotides align to TRBD2. Germline-derived CDR1 and CDR2 are SGHNT and YENEEA. The CDR3 has 16 residues. The trim removed 1 base at V and 5 bases at J, leaving 9 bases unmatched. The CDR3 protein is CASSLGPSSGLETQYF. For the CDR3, the DNA is TGTGCCAGCAGCTTAGGACCCTCTAGCGGGCTGGAGACCCAGTACTTC.

The table lists this clone with a few counts. This sequence joins TRBV6-4 and TRBJ2-4; tentatively, D is TRBD1 or TRBD2 (5 bases each). The CDR3 spans 17 residues. Germline V gene sequence: CDR1 MRHNA, CDR2 SNTAGT. V shed 6 bases and J shed 0 bases, with 18 bases lying between them. The CDR3 DNA follows: TGTGCCAGCAGGGGACGGGTGGGGAACCTAGCCAAAAACATTCAGTACTTC. Its translation: CASRGRVGNLAKNIQYF.

V gene TRBV16 combines with J gene TRBJ2-3, with D uncertain. The CDR3 extends over 14 amino acids. Germline V gene sequence: CDR1 KGHSY, CDR2 FQNENV. V dropped 6 bases and J dropped 3 bases, with 13 bases sitting between them. The CDR3 sequence is CASSPNSATDTQYF. The CDR3 coding sequence is TGTGCCAGCAGTCCCAACTCAGCGACAGATACGCAGTATTTT. Full variable domain (remainder filled in from reference TRBV16 and TRBJ2-3): GEEVAQTPKHLVRGEGQKAKLYCAPIKGHSYVFWYQQVLKNEFKFLISFQNENVFDETGMPKERFSAKCLPNSPCSLEIQATKLEDSAVYFCASSPNSATDTQYFGPGTRLTVL.

In its sample, this clone was seen a few times. Additional DNA sequences in this sample encode the identical CDR3. This sequence joins TRBV2 and TRBJ2-1; a possible D gene is TRBD2 (7 bases). Germline-derived CDR1 and CDR2 are SNHLY and FYNNEI. The CDR3 is made up of 19 amino acids. CDR3 bases: TGTCCCCGCTGTGATGGGGGGGCGGGGGAGGGGAGCTCCTACAATGAGCAGTTCTTC. This codes for CPRCDGGAGEGSSYNEQFF.

The CDR3: CASTGSASNTGELFF. CDR3 nucleotides: TGTGCCAGTACAGGTTCTGCCTCAAACACCGGGGAGCTGTTTTTT. V gene TRBV2 combines with J gene TRBJ2-2, with a weak D call TRBD1 (5 bases). CDR3 length: 15 amino acids. Germline lookup yields CDR1 SNHLY and CDR2 FYNNEI. V lost 9 bases and J lost 2, with 16 bases in between.